This TCR beta chain was documented in a study of blood T cell repertoires in COVID-19 (dated by TCRdb to about 2020). Regarding the study in general: Samples covering the acute and convalescent phases of COVID-19 were provided by collaborators in the United States, Italy and Spain. The prospective study material was composed of cDNA or gDNA derived from T cells, B-cell-depleted T cells, or PBMCs. The dataset comprised deeply sampled blood TCRbeta repertoires from subjects exposed to, actively infected with, or recovered from COVID-19. The repertoires were released in a freely available public database meant as a resource for research on the immune response to SARS-CoV-2. The samples were drawn from two sources: the first 160 participants of the ongoing ImmuneRACE study, and over 1,000 subjects contributed by 6 global collaborators. Nearly every sample came with metadata listing a de-identified subject ID, COVID-19 status, age in years and sex. HLA class I and class II types, where available, came from metadata supplied by the sample provider rather than from assay-based typing.

TCRbeta CDR3 regions were amplified from genomic DNA by means of the immunoSEQ Assay, a bias-controlled multiplex PCR. The original methods were these. Within the assay, amplification of reference gene primers was used to estimate how many nucleated cells each sample contained. To quantify the absolute abundance of each unique TCRbeta CDR3 rearrangement, sequence reads were collapsed and filtered. For each sample, productive Simpson clonality was calculated as the square root of Simpson's diversity index over productive rearrangements. TCRdb mirrors the immuneACCESS table, restricted to in-frame sequences. Some clones are absent from its copies; in checked studies, under half trace to an unresolved V gene, and the reason for the others is unknown. V, J and clone size derive from that table, while D and trimming were established from the DNA sequence. The sample includes more than 250,000 clones, with 90% observed a single time. In total, the top ten clones hold roughly 6% of the sample.

At one collaborating source in Seattle, patients were enrolled during active infection and were followed longitudinally through the course of disease. The collaborating institutions used their own protocols to collect whole blood in K2EDTA tubes. For TCRbeta analysis, collaborators shipped samples as frozen whole blood, isolated PBMCs, or DNA extracted from either of those sample types. About this clone: The target of this receptor is not known. Qualities for individual bases were not recorded, and no much larger clone is one base off.

Points the paper makes about the study in general: The quantity of clinical and demographic metadata differed by source and by participant and was supplied without curation.

The TCR comes from a woman aged 45-59 years with COVID-19, enrolled during active disease. Sequencing was done on a sample of peripheral blood.

CDR3 loop: CASSIRGTRRRETQYF. The sequenced DNA: TGTGCCAGTAGTATCCGGGGGACCCGGCGGCGGGAGACCCAGTACTTC. The rearrangement combines TRBV19 with TRBJ2-5; the D gene is perhaps TRBD2, on 6 matching bases. Measured from the cysteine to the phenylalanine, the CDR3 is 16 residues long. Here the CDR3 DNA is all that survives: 48 bases in frame from base 1. Deletion took 3 bases off V and 5 bases off J, with a span of 19 bases between the germline ends. Per the germline V gene (reference sequence), LNHDA is the CDR1 and SQIVND is the CDR2.